A selection of T cell receptor beta chains follows, all from one sample in a study of blood T cell repertoires in COVID-19. This table comes from immunoSEQ multiplex PCR, and its TCRdb copy is limited to in-frame clones, with some not included. Altogether about 42,000 clones are present, around 85% being singletons, with the ten largest covering 12%. The sample was peripheral blood. The origin of the receptors is a human donor in a cohort sampled during active COVID-19. Each CDR3 is given without its conserved first and last residue.

j_call | v_call | cdr3_length | cdr3_aa
TRBJ1-6 | TRBV14 | 13 | ASSQDSAQRSPLH
TRBJ2-7 | TRBV27 | 11 | ASSPSPFYEQY
TRBJ1-2 | TRBV29-1 | 10 | SVLTGALGYT
TRBJ2-2 | TRBV5-1 | 13 | ASNTDQRGTGELF
TRBJ2-5 | TRBV7-3 | 11 | ASSFGGRETQY
TRBJ1-3 | TRBV4-1 | 12 | ASSQSSSGNTIY
TRBJ2-7 | TRBV20-1 | 11 | SASTGTTYEQY
TRBJ1-2 | TRBV5-1 | 18 | ASSLGVYRGRYGRSHGYT
TRBJ2-2 | TRBV2 | 13 | ASSAGTEKTGELF
TRBJ1-4 | TRBV11-2 | 12 | ASSAGGGRTKLF
TRBJ2-1 | TRBV7-8 | 13 | ASSPRLAGYNEQF
TRBJ1-2 | TRBV6-5 | 12 | ASSYSRGNYGYT
TRBJ1-1 | TRBV6-5 | 11 | ASSYAGTGEAF
TRBJ2-6 | TRBV7-2 | 15 | ASSRTGGASGANVLT
TRBJ2-3 | TRBV21-1 | 10 | ASSKTIDTQY
TRBJ2-5 | TRBV7-2 | 13 | ASSLAVGAGGTQY
TRBJ1-1 | TRBV5-6 | 11 | ASRHGQNTEAF
TRBJ2-1 | TRBV5-1 | 13 | ASSLTSGGNNEQF
TRBJ1-5 | TRBV24-1 | 16 | ATSDPRQGARGNQPQH
TRBJ2-2 | TRBV6-5 | 13 | ASKVGDRGSGELF
TRBJ2-7 | TRBV10-2 | 13 | ASSRPGLAVAEQY
TRBJ2-3 | TRBV28 | 15 | ASSTSGTTTSTDTQY
TRBJ2-2 | TRBV5-1 | 12 | ASMLTGATGELF
TRBJ1-2 | TRBV11-2 | 12 | ASSPVAGNYGYT
TRBJ1-5 | TRBV10-3 | 12 | AISEARGRQPQH
TRBJ2-3 | TRBV7-2 | 14 | ASSPQTSGAGDTQY
TRBJ1-2 | TRBV3-1/TRBV3-2 | 17 | ASSPTGGHISPINYGYT
TRBJ1-1 | TRBV2 | 11 | ASRTPRGSEAF
TRBJ1-2 | TRBV3-1/TRBV3-2 | 12 | ASSQFQGRYGYT
TRBJ1-5 | TRBV7-3 | 11 | ASSLSQDQPQH
TRBJ2-3 | TRBV10-2 | 13 | ASSESPTWTDTQY
TRBJ1-4 | TRBV28 | 15 | ASSFRILQGSNEKLF
TRBJ2-5 | TRBV6-5 | 13 | ASSYTQGRQETQY
TRBJ2-1 | TRBV11-3 | 13 | ASSWSGGAVDEQF
TRBJ1-5 | TRBV7-2 | 13 | ASSLVDRGNQPQH
TRBJ2-3 | TRBV9 | 15 | ASSVATGGGAADTQY
TRBJ1-1 | TRBV10-1 | 11 | ASARGANTEAF
TRBJ1-2 | TRBV6-2/TRBV6-3 | 14 | ASSYGQALLLYGYT
TRBJ2-5 | TRBV5-5 | 11 | ASSFLALETQY
TRBJ1-4 | TRBV15 | 14 | ATSAQPTGGNEKLF
TRBJ2-3 | TRBV4-2 | 14 | ASSQVRAGGTDTQY
TRBJ2-3 | TRBV9 | 16 | ASSVGLAGGPSTDTQY
TRBJ1-1 | TRBV30 | 10 | AWGQGNTEAF
TRBJ2-7 | TRBV4-2 | 13 | ASSQDSGGAREQY
TRBJ1-4 | TRBV18 | 9 | ASSPGGKLF
TRBJ2-3 | TRBV6-6 | 11 | ASALTVGGTQY
TRBJ2-1 | TRBV11-2 | 9 | ASSLNYEQF
TRBJ1-5 | TRBV5-4 | 11 | ASSSQGEQPQH
TRBJ1-1 | TRBV6-5 | 13 | ASSYSTGGRYEAF
TRBJ2-2 | TRBV10-3 | 14 | AISGPGGAQTGELF
TRBJ2-5 | TRBV9 | 12 | ASSVAPGAETQY
TRBJ2-1 | TRBV7-7 | 13 | ASSLDRGEYNEQF
TRBJ2-5 | TRBV15 | 12 | ATSPGGFRETQY
TRBJ1-2 | TRBV7-2 | 12 | ASSSTSGPGDYT
TRBJ1-3 | TRBV18 | 12 | ASSTARSGNTIY
TRBJ2-3 | TRBV28 | 13 | ASSFGGGASDTQY
TRBJ1-4 | TRBV7-9 | 12 | ASSPIATNEKLF
TRBJ1-2 | TRBV11-2 | 16 | ASSLARSGTVNNYGYT
TRBJ2-5 | TRBV18 | 12 | ASSPSRAQETQY
TRBJ2-1 | TRBV2 | 13 | ASLEGTGIRGEQF